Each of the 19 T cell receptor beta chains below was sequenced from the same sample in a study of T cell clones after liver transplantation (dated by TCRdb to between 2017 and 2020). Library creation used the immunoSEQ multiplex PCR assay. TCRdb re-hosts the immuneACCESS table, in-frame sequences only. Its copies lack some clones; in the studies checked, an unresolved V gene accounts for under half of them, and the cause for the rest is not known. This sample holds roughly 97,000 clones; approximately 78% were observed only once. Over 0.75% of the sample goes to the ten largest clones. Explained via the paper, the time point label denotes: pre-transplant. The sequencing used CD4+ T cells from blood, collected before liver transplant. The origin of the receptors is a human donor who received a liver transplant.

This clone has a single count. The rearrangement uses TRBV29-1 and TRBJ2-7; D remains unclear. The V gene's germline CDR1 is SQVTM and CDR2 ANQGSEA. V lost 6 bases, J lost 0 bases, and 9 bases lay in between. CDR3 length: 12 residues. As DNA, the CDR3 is TGCAGCGTACATGTTAGCTCCTACGAGCAGTACTTC. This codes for CSVHVSSYEQYF.

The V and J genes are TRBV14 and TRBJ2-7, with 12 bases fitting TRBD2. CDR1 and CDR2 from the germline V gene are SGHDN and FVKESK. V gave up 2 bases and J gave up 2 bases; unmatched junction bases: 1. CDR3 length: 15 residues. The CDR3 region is CASSQLAGGPYEQYF. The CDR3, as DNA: TGTGCCAGCAGCCAACTAGCGGGAGGGCCCTACGAGCAGTACTTC.

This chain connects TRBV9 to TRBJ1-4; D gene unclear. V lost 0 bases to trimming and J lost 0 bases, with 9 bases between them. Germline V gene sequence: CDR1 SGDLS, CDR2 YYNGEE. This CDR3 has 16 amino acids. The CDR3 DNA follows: TGTGCCAGCAGCGTAGATCCCCGGGCAACTAATGAAAAACTGTTTTTT. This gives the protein CASSVDPRATNEKLFF. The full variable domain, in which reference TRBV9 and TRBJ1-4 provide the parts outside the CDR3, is DSGVTQTPKHLITATGQRVTLRCSPRSGDLSVYWYQQSLDQGLQFLIQYYNGEERAKGNILERFSAQQFPDLHSELNLSSLELGDSALYFCASSVDPRATNEKLFFGSGTQLSVL.

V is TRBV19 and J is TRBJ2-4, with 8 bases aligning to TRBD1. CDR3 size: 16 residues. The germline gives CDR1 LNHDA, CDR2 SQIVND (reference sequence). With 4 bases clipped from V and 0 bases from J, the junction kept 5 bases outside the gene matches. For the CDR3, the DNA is TGTGCCAGTAGTACCGGACAGGGCCTAGCCAAAAACATTCAGTACTTC. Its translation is CASSTGQGLAKNIQYF.

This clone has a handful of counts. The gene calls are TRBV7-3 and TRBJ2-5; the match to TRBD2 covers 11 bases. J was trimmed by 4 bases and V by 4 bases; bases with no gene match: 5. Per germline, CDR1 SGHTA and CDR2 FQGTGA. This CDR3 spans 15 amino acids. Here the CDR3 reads CASSSMTSGAETQYF. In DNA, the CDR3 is TGTGCCAGCAGCTCGATGACTAGCGGGGCAGAGACCCAGTACTTC.

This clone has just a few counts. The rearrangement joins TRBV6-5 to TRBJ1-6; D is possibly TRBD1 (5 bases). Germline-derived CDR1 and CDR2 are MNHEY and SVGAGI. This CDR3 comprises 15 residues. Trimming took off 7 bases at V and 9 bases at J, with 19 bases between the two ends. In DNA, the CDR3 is TGTGCCAGCAAGGCCTCCGGGGCAGGGCCTTCACCCCTCCACTTT. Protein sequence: CASKASGAGPSPLHF.

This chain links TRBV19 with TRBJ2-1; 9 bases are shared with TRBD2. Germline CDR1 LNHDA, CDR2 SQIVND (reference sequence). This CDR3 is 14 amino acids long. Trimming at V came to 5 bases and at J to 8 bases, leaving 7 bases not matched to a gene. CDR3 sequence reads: CASSQRGALDEQFF. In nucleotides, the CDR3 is TGTGCCAGTAGTCAGCGGGGGGCCTTGGATGAGCAGTTCTTC.

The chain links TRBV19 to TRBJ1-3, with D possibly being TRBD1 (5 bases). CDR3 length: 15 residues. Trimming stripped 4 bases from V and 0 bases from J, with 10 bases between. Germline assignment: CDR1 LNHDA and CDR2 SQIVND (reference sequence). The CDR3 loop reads CASSRTSSSGNTIYF. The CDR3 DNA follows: TGTGCCAGTAGTAGGACATCGAGCTCTGGAAACACCATATATTTT. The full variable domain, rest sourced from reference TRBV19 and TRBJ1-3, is DGGITQSPKYLFRKEGQNVTLSCEQNLNHDAMYWYRQDPGQGLRLIYYSQIVNDFQKGDIAEGYSVSREKKESFPLTVTSAQKNPTAFYLCASSRTSSSGNTIYFGEGSWLTVV.

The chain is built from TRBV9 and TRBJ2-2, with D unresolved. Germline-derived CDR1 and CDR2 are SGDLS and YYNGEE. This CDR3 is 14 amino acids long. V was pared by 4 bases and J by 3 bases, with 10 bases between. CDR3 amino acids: CASSTRTDTGELFF. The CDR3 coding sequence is TGTGCCAGCAGCACCCGGACGGACACCGGGGAGCTGTTTTTT.

The CDR3, as DNA: TGTGCCAGCAGCTTAGTTACAGGGGCCGGGGCCAACGTCCTGACTTTC. Translated: CASSLVTGAGANVLTF. The chain joins TRBV7-2 to TRBJ2-6; 7 positions agree with TRBD1. Losses at the gene ends were 1 base for V and 4 bases for J; bases not matched to a gene: 4. From germline, CDR1 is SGHTA and CDR2 FQGNSA. CDR3 length: 16 residues.

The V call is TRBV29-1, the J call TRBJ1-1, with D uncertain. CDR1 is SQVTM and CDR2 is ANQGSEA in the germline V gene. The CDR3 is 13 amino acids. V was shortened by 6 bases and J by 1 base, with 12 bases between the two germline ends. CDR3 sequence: CSVVQSSNTEAFF. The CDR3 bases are TGCAGCGTCGTTCAATCCTCGAACACTGAAGCTTTCTTT. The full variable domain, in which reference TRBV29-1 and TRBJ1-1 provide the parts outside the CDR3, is SAVISQKPSRDICQRGTSLTIQCQVDSQVTMMFWYRQQPGQSLTLIATANQGSEATYESGFVIDKFPISRPNLTFSTLTVSNMSPEDSSIYLCSVVQSSNTEAFFGQGTRLTVV.

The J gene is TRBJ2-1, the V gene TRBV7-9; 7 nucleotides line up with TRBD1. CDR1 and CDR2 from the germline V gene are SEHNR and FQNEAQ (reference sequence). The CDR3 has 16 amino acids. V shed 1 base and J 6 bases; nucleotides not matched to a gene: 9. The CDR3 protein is CASSLVKTGEGNEQFF. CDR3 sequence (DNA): TGTGCCAGCAGCTTAGTAAAAACAGGGGAAGGCAATGAGCAGTTCTTC.

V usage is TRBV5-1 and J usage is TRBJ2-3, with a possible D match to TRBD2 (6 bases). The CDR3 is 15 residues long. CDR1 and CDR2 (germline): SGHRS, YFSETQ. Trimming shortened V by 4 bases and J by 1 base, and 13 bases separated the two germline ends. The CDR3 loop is CASSLSGSRTDTQYF. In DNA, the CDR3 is TGCGCCAGCAGCCTAAGCGGGTCACGCACAGATACGCAGTATTTT. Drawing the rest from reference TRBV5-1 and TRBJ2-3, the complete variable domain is KAGVTQTPRYLIKTRGQQVTLSCSPISGHRSVSWYQQTPGQGLQFLFEYFSETQRNKGNFPGRFSGRQFSNSRSEMNVSTLELGDSALYLCASSLSGSRTDTQYFGPGTRLTVL.

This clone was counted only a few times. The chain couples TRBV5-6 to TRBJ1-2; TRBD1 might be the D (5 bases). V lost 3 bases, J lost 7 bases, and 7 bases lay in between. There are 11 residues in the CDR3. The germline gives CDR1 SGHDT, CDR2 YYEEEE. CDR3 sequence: CASSSGFGYTF. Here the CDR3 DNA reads TGTGCCAGCAGCTCAGGGTTTGGCTACACCTTC.

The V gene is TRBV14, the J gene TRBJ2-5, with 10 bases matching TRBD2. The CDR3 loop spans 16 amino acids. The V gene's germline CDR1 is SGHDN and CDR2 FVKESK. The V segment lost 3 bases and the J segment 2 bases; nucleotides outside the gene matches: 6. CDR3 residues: CASSQLAGDLQETQYF. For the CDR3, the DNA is TGTGCCAGCAGCCAGCTAGCGGGGGACTTACAAGAGACCCAGTACTTC.

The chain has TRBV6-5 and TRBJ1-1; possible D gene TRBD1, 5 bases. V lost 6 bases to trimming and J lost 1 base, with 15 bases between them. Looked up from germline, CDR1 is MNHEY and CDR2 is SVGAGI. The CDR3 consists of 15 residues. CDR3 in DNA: TGTGCCAGCAGAACCCCGTCGGGGCGGAACACTGAAGCTTTCTTT. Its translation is CASRTPSGRNTEAFF.

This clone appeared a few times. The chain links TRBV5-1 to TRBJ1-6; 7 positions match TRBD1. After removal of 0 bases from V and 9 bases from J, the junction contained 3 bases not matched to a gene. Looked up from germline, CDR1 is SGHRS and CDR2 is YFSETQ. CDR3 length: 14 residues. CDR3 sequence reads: CASSLGQGSSPLHF. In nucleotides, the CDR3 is TGCGCCAGCAGCTTGGGACAGGGTTCTTCACCCCTCCACTTT.

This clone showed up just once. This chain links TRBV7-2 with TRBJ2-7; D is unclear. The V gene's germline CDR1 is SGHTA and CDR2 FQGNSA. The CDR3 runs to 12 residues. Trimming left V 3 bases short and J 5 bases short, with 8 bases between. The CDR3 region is CASSFPQNEQYF. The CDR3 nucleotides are TGTGCCAGCAGCTTCCCCCAGAACGAGCAGTACTTC.

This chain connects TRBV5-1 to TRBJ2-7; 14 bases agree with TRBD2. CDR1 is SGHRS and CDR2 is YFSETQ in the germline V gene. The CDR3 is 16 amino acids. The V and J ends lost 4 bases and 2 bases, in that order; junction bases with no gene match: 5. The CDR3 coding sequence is TGCGCCAGCAGCGGGGGACTAGCGGGGGCGACCTACGAGCAGTACTTC. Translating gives CASSGGLAGATYEQYF.